This TCR beta chain is from a study of cytomegalovirus exposure and HLA in healthy donors. Trimming cost V 4 bases and J 7 bases; bases outside gene matches: 4. This CDR3 region has 13 residues. CDR1 and CDR2 (germline): SGHNT, YYREEE (reference sequence). The PCR employed 60 Vbeta primers together with 13 Jbeta primers. Sequencing was performed with immunoSEQ multiplex PCR; in TCRdb, only in-frame clones are kept and a portion is missing. The sample contains about 140,000 clones, about 80% of which appear only once. The chain couples TRBV5-4 to TRBJ1-4; 7 nucleotides line up with TRBD1. The sample taken for sequencing was PBMCs. The source of this sequence is a man in his thirties or forties in good health and CMV-seropositive. The CDR3 coding sequence is TGTGCCAGCAGCCGTCAGGGGGGTGAAAAACTGTTTTTT. This sequence encodes CASSRQGGEKLFF.